The sequence of this T cell receptor beta chain was determined in a study of blood T cell repertoires in COVID-19. The V gene end was trimmed by 5 bases and the J gene end by 8 bases; junction bases not matched to a gene: 11. The CDR3 extends over 14 amino acids. Germline values: CDR1 MNHEY, CDR2 SMNVEV (reference sequence). Authors' data handling: Amplified reference gene primers provided the basis for estimating nucleated cell counts. Here immunoSEQ multiplex PCR was the method, and the copy in TCRdb shows in-frame clones only, minus some. V and J calls and clone size follow that table, whereas D and trimming were derived from the DNA. The sample lists roughly 250,000 clones, roughly 87% occurring once.

The V call is TRBV27, the J call TRBJ1-2; 7 bases agree with TRBD1. Specimen: peripheral blood. The sequence was obtained from a man aged 55 to 69 who had recovered from COVID-19. In DNA form, the CDR3 reads TGTGCCAGCAGTAAGGGTAGGGGGCCTTGGGGCTACACCTTC. Protein product: CASSKGRGPWGYTF.